This TCR beta chain was profiled in a study of beta chain features in type 1 diabetes. Whole-study results and caveats: Comparison showed that naive, central memory and Treg TCRB repertoires appeared more similar among patients than among healthy donors.

This clone was seen only a few times. Its specificity is unknown. The isolated RNA, all of it, was reverse transcribed, so expressed TCRB transcripts were what got sequenced. This table comes from immunoSEQ multiplex PCR, and its TCRdb copy is limited to in-frame clones, with some not included. The sample carries about 900,000 clones, about 17% recorded once. The germline V gene encodes CDR1 SEHNR and CDR2 FQNEAQ (reference sequence). CDR3 length: 17 amino acids. V was clipped by 4 bases and J by 4 bases; unmatched bases: 8. Sequencing used naive CD4+ T cells from blood. The receptor was isolated from a woman between 18 and 29 years old in good health. V is TRBV7-9 and J is TRBJ2-1; 12 nucleotides agree with TRBD2. Here the CDR3 reads CASSSPSGTSGYNEQFF. The DNA for the CDR3 is TGTGCCAGCAGCTCCCCTTCCGGGACTAGCGGGTACAATGAGCAGTTCTTC.